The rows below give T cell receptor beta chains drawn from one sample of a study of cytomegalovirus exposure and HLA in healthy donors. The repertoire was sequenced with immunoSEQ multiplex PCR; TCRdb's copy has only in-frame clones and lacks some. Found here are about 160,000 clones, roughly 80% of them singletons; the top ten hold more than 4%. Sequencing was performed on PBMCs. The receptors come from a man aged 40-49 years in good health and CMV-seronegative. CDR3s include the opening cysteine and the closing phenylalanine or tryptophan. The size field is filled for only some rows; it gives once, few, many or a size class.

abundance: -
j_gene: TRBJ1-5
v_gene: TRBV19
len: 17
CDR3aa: CASSIEEGAYSNQPQHF

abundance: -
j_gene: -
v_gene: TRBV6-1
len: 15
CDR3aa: CASTPPERASYEQYF

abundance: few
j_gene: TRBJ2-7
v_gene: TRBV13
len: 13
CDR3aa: CATGTGGSYEQYF

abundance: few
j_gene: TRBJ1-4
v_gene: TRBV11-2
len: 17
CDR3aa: CASGSGSGEFEGEKLFF

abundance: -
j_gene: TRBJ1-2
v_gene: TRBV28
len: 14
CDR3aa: CASSSPGQGVGYTF

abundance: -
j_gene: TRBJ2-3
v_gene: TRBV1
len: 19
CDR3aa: CTSSHMTSGGVPSTDTQYF

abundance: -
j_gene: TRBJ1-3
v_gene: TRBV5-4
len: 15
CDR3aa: CASRVQGGTGNTIYF

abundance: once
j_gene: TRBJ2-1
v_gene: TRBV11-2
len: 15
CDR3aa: CASSLREAFDNEQFF

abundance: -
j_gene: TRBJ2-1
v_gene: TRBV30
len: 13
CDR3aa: CAWRTGGRGEQFF

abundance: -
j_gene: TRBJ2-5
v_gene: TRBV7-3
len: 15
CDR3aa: CASSFITGGIETQYF

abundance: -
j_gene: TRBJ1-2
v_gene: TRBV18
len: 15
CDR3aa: CASSPLGMRDYGYTF

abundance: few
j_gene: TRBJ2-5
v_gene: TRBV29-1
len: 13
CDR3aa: CSVPSQAQETQYF

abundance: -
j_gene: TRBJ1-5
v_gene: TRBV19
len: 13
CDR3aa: CATRQTTGQPQHF

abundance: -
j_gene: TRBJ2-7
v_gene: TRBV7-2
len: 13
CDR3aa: CASRDPGQSEQYF

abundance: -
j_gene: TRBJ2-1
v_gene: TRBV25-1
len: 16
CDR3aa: CASSEGWDRVYNEQFF

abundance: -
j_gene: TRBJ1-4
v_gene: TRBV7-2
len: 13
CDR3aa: CASSSYRDEKLFF

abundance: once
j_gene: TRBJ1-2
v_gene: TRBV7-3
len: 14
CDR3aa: CASSLTRSDYGYTF

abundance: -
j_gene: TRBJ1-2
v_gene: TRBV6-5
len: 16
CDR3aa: CASSFSGTGIYYGYTF

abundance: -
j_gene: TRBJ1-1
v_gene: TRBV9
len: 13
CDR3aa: CASSVVSATEAFF

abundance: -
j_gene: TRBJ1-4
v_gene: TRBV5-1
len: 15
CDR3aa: CASSPKRATNEKLFF

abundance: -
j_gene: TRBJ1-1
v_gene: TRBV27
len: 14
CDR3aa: CASSYAGSNTEAFF

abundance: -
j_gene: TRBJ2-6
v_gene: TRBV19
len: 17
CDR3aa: CASSTGTSGVLFNVLTF

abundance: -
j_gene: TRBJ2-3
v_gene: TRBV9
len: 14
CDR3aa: CASSVNSYTDTQYF

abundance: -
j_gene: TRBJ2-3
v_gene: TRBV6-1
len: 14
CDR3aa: CASSESGGADTQYF

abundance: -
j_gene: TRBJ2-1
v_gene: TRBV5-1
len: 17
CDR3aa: CASSLAVGGKDLGEQFF

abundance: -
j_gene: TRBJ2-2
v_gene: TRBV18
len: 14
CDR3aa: CASSPGANTGELFF

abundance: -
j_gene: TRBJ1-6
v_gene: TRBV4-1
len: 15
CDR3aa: CASSQDGAGWSPLHF

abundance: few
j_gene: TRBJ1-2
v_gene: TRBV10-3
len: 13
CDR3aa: CAISELSSGGYTF

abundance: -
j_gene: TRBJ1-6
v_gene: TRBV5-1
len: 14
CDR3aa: CASSLGDRLSPLHF

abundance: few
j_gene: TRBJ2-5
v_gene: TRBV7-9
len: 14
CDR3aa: CASSDGLAQETQYF

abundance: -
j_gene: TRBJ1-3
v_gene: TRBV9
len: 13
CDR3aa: CASSVGHGNTIYF

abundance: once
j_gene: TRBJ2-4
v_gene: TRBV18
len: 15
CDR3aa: CASSPPSGQGDIQYF

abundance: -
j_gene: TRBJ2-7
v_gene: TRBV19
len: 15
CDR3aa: CASSPRDRSSYEQYF

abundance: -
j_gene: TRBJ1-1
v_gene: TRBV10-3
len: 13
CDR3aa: CATGTGSNTEAFF

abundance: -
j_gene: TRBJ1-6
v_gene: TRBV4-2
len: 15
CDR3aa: CASSQAQGNNSPLHF

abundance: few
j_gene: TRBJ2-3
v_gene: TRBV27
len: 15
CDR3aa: CASSFSRGATDTQYF

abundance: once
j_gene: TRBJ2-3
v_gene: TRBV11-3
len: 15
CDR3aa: CASSLDNQGTDTQYF

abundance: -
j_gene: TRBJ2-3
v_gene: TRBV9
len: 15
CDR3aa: CASSVASGSTDTQYF

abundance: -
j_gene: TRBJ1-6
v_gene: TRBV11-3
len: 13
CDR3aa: CAILPRQPQALHF

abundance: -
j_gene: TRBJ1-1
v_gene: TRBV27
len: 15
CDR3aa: CASSSGLQVKSEAFF

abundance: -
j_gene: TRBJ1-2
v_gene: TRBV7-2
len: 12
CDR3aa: CASSLQGRAFFF

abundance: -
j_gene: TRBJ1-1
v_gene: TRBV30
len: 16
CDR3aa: CALLMYPGQMNTEAFF

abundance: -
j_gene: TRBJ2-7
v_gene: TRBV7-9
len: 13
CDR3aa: CASSQTAAYEQYF

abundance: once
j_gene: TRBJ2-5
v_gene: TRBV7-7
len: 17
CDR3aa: CASSLGGLAGASETQYF

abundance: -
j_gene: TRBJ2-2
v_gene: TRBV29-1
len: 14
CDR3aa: CSVDSTTNTGELFF

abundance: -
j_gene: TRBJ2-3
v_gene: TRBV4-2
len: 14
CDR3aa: CASSQERIEHTQYF

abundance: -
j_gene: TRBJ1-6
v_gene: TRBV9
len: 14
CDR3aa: CASSFTGPDSPLHF

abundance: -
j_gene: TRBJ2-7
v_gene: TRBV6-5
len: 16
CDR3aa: CASSYRQAAGNYEQYF

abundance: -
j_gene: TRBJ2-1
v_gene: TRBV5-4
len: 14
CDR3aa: CATKRVAGYNEQFF

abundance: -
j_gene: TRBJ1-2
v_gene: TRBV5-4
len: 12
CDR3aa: CASSLPGYGYTF

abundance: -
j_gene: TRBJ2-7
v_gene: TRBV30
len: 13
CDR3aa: CAWATGGRSGQYF

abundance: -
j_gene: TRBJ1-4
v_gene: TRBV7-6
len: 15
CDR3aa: CASSIDRSKGEKLFF

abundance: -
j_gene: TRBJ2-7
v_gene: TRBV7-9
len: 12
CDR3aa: CASSPAGGEQYF

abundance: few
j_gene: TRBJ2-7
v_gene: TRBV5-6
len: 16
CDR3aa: CASTFIQGAGSYEQYF

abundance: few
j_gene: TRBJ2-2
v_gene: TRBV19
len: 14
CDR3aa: CASSGQGYTGELFF

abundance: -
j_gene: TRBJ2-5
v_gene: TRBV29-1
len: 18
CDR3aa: CSVEHQRPSGASQETQYF

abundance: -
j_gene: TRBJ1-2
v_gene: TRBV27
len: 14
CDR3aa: CASSLVQGSYGYTF

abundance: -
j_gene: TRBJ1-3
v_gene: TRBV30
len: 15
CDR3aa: CAWTPQSFSGNTIYF

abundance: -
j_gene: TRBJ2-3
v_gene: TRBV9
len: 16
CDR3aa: CASSHGLAGGPDTQYF